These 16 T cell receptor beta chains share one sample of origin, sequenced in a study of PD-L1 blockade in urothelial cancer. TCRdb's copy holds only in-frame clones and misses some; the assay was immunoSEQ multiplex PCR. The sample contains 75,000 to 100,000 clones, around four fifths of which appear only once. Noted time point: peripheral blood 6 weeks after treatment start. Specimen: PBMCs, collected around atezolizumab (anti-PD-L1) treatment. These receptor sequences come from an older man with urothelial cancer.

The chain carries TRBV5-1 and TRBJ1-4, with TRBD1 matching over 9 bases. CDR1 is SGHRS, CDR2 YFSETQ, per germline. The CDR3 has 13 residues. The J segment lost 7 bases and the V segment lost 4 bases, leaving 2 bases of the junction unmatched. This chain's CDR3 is CASSGQGTEKLFF. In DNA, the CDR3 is TGCGCCAGCAGCGGACAGGGGACTGAAAAACTGTTTTTT. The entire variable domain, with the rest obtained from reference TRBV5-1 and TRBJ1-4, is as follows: KAGVTQTPRYLIKTRGQQVTLSCSPISGHRSVSWYQQTPGQGLQFLFEYFSETQRNKGNFPGRFSGRQFSNSRSEMNVSTLELGDSALYLCASSGQGTEKLFFGSGTQLSVL.

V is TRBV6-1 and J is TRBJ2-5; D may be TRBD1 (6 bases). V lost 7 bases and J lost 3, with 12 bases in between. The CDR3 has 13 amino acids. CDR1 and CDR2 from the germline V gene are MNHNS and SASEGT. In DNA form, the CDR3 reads TGTGCCAGCACCTGGTCAGGGGAAGAGACCCAGTACTTC. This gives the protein CASTWSGEETQYF.

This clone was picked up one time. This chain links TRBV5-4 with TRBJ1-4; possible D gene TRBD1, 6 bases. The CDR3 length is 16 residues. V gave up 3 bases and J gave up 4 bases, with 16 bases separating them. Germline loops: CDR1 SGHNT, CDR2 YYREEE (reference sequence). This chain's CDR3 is CASSSTMTGDNEKLFF. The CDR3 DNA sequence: TGTGCCAGCAGCTCTACTATGACAGGAGATAATGAAAAACTGTTTTTT.

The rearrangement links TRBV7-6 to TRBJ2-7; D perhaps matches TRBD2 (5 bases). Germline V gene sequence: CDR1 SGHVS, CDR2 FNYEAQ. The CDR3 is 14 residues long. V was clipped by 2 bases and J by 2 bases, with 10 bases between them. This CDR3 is CASSLNGDTYEQYF. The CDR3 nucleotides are TGTGCCAGCAGCTTAAACGGGGATACCTACGAGCAGTACTTC.

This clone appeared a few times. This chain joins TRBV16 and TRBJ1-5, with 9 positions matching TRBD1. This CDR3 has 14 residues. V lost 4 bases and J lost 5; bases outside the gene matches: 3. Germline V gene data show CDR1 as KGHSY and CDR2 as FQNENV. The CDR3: CASSRGQGYQPQHF. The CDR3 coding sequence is TGTGCCAGCAGCCGGGGACAGGGCTATCAGCCCCAGCATTTT.

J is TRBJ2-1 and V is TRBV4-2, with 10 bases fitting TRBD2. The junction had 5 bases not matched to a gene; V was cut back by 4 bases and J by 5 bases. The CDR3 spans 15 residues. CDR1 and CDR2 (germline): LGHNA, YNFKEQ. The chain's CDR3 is CASSPGLADHNEQFF. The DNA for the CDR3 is TGTGCCAGCAGCCCCGGACTAGCGGACCACAATGAGCAGTTCTTC.

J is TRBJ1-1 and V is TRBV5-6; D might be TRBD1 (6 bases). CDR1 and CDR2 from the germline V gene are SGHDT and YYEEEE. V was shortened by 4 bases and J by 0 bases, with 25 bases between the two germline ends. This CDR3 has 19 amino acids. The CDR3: CASSPLQYLGAPMNTEAFF. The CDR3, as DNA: TGTGCCAGCAGCCCCCTCCAATACCTGGGGGCGCCGATGAACACTGAAGCTTTCTTT.

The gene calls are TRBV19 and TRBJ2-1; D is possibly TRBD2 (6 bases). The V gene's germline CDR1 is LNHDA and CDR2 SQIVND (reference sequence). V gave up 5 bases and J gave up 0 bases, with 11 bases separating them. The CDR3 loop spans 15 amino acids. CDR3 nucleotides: TGTGCCAGTAGTGAACAGACTAGCTCCTACAATGAGCAGTTCTTC. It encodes CASSEQTSSYNEQFF.

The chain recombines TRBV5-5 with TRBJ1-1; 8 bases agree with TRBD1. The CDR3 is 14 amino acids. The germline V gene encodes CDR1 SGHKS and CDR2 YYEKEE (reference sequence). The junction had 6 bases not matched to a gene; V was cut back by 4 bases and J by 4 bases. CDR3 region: CASSPGQVGTEAFF. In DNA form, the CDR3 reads TGTGCCAGCAGCCCGGGACAGGTTGGCACTGAAGCTTTCTTT.

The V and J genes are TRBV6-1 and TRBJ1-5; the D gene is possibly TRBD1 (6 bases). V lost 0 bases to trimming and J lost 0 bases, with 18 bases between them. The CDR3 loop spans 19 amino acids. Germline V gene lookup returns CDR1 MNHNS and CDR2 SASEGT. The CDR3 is CASSEASDTGLYSNQPQHF. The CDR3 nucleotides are TGTGCCAGCAGTGAAGCCTCTGACACAGGGCTTTATAGCAATCAGCCCCAGCATTTT.

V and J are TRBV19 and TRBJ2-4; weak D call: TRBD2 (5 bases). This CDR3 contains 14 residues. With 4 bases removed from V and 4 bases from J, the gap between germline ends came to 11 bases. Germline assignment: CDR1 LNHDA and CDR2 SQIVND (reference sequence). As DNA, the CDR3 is TGTGCCAGTAGTAAGGACTTAGAAAAAAACATTCAGTACTTC. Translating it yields CASSKDLEKNIQYF. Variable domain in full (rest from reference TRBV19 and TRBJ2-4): DGGITQSPKYLFRKEGQNVTLSCEQNLNHDAMYWYRQDPGQGLRLIYYSQIVNDFQKGDIAEGYSVSREKKESFPLTVTSAQKNPTAFYLCASSKDLEKNIQYFGAGTRLSVL.

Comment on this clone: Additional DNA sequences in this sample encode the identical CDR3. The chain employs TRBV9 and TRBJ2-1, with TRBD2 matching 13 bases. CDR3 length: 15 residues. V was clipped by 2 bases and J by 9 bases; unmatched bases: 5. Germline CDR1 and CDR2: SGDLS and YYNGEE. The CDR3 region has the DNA TGTGCCAGCAGCGTCGGACTAGCGGGGGTGGGTGAGCAGTTCTTC. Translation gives CASSVGLAGVGEQFF.

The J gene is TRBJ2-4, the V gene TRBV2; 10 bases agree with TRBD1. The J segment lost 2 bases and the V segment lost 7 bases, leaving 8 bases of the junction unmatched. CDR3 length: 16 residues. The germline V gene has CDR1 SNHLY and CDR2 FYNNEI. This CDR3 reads CASTWDRGMTKNIQYF. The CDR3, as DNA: TGTGCCAGCACTTGGGACAGGGGTATGACCAAAAACATTCAGTACTTC.

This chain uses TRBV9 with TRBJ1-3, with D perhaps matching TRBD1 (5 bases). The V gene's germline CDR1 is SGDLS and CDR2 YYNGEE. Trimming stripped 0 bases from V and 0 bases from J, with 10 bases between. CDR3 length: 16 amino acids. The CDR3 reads CASSVGERGSGNTIYF. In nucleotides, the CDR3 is TGTGCCAGCAGCGTAGGCGAAAGGGGCTCTGGAAACACCATATATTTT.

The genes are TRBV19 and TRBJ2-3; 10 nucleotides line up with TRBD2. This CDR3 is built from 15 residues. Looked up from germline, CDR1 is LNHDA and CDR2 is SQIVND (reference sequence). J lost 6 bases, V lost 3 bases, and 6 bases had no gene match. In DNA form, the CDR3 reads TGTGCCAGTAGTATGCGAACTAGCGGGGTTGATACGCAGTATTTT. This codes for CASSMRTSGVDTQYF.

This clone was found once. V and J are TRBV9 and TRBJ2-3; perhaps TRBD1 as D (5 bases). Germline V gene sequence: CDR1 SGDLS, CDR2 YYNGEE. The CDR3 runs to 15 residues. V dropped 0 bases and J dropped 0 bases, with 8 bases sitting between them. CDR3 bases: TGTGCCAGCAGCGTAGAACAGGCTAGCACAGATACGCAGTATTTT. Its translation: CASSVEQASTDTQYF.